This entry lists 27 T cell receptor beta chains sequenced from one sample in a study of T cells in Graves' hyperthyroidism and ophthalmopathy. RNA transcripts provided the source from which TCR beta CDR3 regions were amplified. The HTBI primer set was used in a first-round RT-PCR of the TCR CDR3. MiXCR, run by TCRdb on the multiplex PCR reads, gives a single entry per CDR3 protein. This table has hundreds of thousands of distinct CDR3 sequences, under 60% appearing once. Material: peripheral blood or thyroid tissue (not recorded which). The receptors here all came from a woman aged 18-29 years with Graves' hyperthyroidism.

As for this clonotype: A read error is possible here, since a much larger clone lies one base away. This sequence joins TRBV14 and TRBJ2-6, with D maybe TRBD2 (7 bases). The CDR3 length is 17 residues. CDR1 and CDR2 from the germline V gene are SGHDN and FVKESK. The CDR3 region is CASRQRTGGWGANGLTF. CDR3 sequence (DNA): TGTGCCAGCCGTCAGCGGACGGGAGGCTGGGGGGCCAACGGCCTGACTTTC. Looking up the rest from reference TRBV14 and TRBJ2-6 gives the full variable domain: EAGVTQFPSHSVIEKGQTVTLRCDPISGHDNLYWYRRVMGKEIKFLLHFVKESKQDESGMPNNRFLAERTGGTYSTLKVQPAELEDSGVYFCASRQRTGGWGANGLTFGAGSRLTVL.

As regards this clonotype: One end of the junction fails to match germline, which may point to a read error. CDR3 protein: CASSIQGPAGNTIYF. The CDR3 DNA follows: TGTGCCAGCAGTATACAGGGTCCGGCTGGAAACACCATATATTTT. This sequence joins TRBV10-3 and TRBJ1-3; weak D call: TRBD1 (6 bases). This CDR3 is built from 15 residues. Germline CDR1 reads ENHRY; CDR2 reads SYGVKD.

The rearrangement joins TRBV29-1 to TRBJ2-5; 12 bases line up with TRBD2. V lost 6 bases and J lost 3; bases outside the gene matches: 5. This CDR3 spans 14 amino acids. CDR1 SQVTM and CDR2 ANQGSEA come from the germline V gene. Written as DNA, the CDR3 is TGCAGCGTCCAAGGACTAGCGGGAAAAGAGACCCAGTACTTC. It codes for CSVQGLAGKETQYF.

This clonotype was picked up a small number of times. This chain connects TRBV12-3 or TRBV12-4 to TRBJ2-7; 11 nucleotides agree with TRBD2. The J segment lost 2 bases and the V segment lost 10 bases, leaving 10 bases of the junction unmatched. This CDR3 is built from 15 residues. The CDR3 loop reads CAIRTGTSGTYEQYF. In DNA form, the CDR3 reads TGTGCCATCCGGACCGGGACTAGCGGTACCTACGAGCAGTACTTC.

This clonotype was observed a few times. This is likely a read error, given that the CDR3 carries no conserved phenylalanine or tryptophan at its end. The chain carries TRBV7-2 and TRBJ1-2; TRBD1 aligns across 8 bases. Unmatched junction bases numbered 10, after V lost 6 bases and J lost 7 bases. The CDR3 is 14 residues long. Germline CDR1 is SGHTA and CDR2 is FQGNSA. For the CDR3, the DNA is TGTGCCAGCAGATATAACAGGGGGTTCAGTGGCTACACCCTC. This sequence encodes CASRYNRGFSGYTL.

This clonotype was detected a few times. The rearrangement uses TRBV7-1 and TRBJ2-7; weak D call: TRBD2 (7 bases). TRBV7-1 is sorted into the ORF group, with uncertain function. V lost 1 base, J lost 5 bases, and 9 bases lay in between. This CDR3 comprises 13 residues. CDR3 nucleotides: TGTGCCAGCAGCTCAGGGGAGGGGGACGAGCAGTACTTC. Its translation is CASSSGEGDEQYF.

This clonotype was recorded only once. CDR3 bases: TGCAGCGTGGACAGGCCAGCTAACTATGGCTACACCTTC. It yields the protein CSVDRPANYGYTF. The rearrangement links TRBV29-1 to TRBJ1-2; 7 nucleotides align to TRBD1. The germline V gene has CDR1 SQVTM and CDR2 ANQGSEA. The junction had 4 bases not matched to a gene; V was cut back by 6 bases and J by 0 bases. This CDR3 has 13 residues.

This clonotype occurred many times. The CDR3, as DNA: TGCGCCAGCAGCTTGGCGACATCTGGAAACACCATATATTTT. It yields the protein CASSLATSGNTIYF. This sequence joins TRBV5-1 and TRBJ1-3; no clear D gene. Germline loops: CDR1 SGHRS, CDR2 YFSETQ. The V end was cut by 0 bases, the J end by 1 base, with 5 bases between. This CDR3 has 14 residues.

This clonotype was found a few times. The CDR3 protein is CATTGNQETQYF. CDR3 nucleotides: TGTGCCACTACAGGGAACCAAGAGACCCAGTACTTC. The chain recombines TRBV6-6 with TRBJ2-5; D is possibly TRBD1 (6 bases). CDR1 MNHNY and CDR2 SVGAGI come from the germline V gene (reference sequence). V was pared by 10 bases and J by 0 bases, with 9 bases between. The CDR3 is 12 amino acids.

This clonotype was found once. The chain has TRBV15 and TRBJ1-2, with D hard to call. V was trimmed by 0 bases and J by 4 bases, leaving 15 bases between them. The length of the CDR3 is 16 residues. Germline V lookup: CDR1 LNHNV, CDR2 YYDKDF (reference sequence). The CDR3 nucleotides read TGTGCCACCAGCAGAGAGGATCAGGCGAGTGGCTATGGCTACACCTTC. Its protein is CATSREDQASGYGYTF.

This clonotype came up a few times. The J gene is TRBJ1-1, the V gene TRBV2; TRBD1 is a possible D gene (5 bases). V lost 5 bases and J lost 1, with 14 bases in between. Germline-derived CDR1 and CDR2 are SNHLY and FYNNEI. CDR3 length: 15 amino acids. CDR3 coding DNA: TGTGCCAGCAGTTACTCCGGGGGATGGAACACTGAAGCTTTCTTT. Its protein product is CASSYSGGWNTEAFF.

This chain uses TRBV25-1 with TRBJ1-1; D gene ambiguous. This CDR3 has 13 residues. V was shortened by 6 bases and J by 4 bases, with 12 bases between the two germline ends. Germline lookup yields CDR1 MGHDK and CDR2 SYGVNS. CDR3 region: CASSQDPFTEAFF. DNA for the CDR3: TGTGCCAGCAGCCAAGATCCTTTCACTGAAGCTTTCTTT.

This rearrangement joins TRBV2 to TRBJ1-3, with D possibly TRBD1 on 6 matching bases. Looked up from germline, CDR1 is SNHLY and CDR2 is FYNNEI. The germline V and J ends were trimmed by 8 bases and 4 bases, with 12 bases remaining between them. The CDR3 is 13 amino acids. For the CDR3, the DNA is TGTGCCAGCCTCCGGGGGCACGGAAACACCATATATTTT. It yields the protein CASLRGHGNTIYF.

This clonotype was seen a few times. V usage is TRBV20-1 and J usage is TRBJ2-7; 7 bases are shared with TRBD1. With 3 bases clipped from V and 4 bases from J, the junction kept 12 bases outside the gene matches. CDR3 size: 15 residues. Germline V gene data show CDR1 as DFQATT and CDR2 as SNEGSKA (reference sequence). CDR3 sequence (DNA): TGCAGTGCTAGCGGGGAAAACAGGGGTAGATACGAGCAGTACTTC. It specifies CSASGENRGRYEQYF.

This sequence joins TRBV2 and TRBJ2-5; tentatively, D is TRBD1 or TRBD2 (5 bases each). The CDR3 is 15 amino acids. Germline V gene data show CDR1 as SNHLY and CDR2 as FYNNEI. Trimming left V 5 bases short and J 5 bases short, with 18 bases between. In DNA form, the CDR3 reads TGTGCCAGCAGTTACCTTCTGGGGGTCTTCGAGACCCAGTACTTC. Protein product: CASSYLLGVFETQYF.

This chain joins TRBV25-1 and TRBJ2-5, with a tentative D call TRBD1 (5 bases). The CDR3 has 14 amino acids. Trimming removed 11 bases from V and 4 bases from J, with 20 bases in between. Germline V gene sequence: CDR1 MGHDK, CDR2 SYGVNS. CDR3 amino acids: CAWSVGSGLETQYF. The CDR3 DNA reads TGTGCCTGGAGTGTCGGATCAGGGTTAGAGACCCAGTACTTC.

The gene calls are TRBV20-1 and TRBJ1-2; 7 bases are a match to TRBD1. Germline lookup yields CDR1 DFQATT and CDR2 SNEGSKA (reference sequence). CDR3 length: 10 amino acids. The CDR3 sequence: CTLDRDGYTF. CDR3 DNA sequence: TGCACCTTAGACAGGGATGGCTACACCTTC.

In this sample, this clonotype turned up many times. V gene TRBV7-8 combines with J gene TRBJ2-7, with TRBD1 identical over 9 bases. From germline, CDR1 is SGHVS and CDR2 FQNEAQ. Trimming at V came to 5 bases and at J to 5 bases, leaving 4 bases not matched to a gene. The CDR3 runs to 13 residues. The CDR3: CASSKDRGHEQYF. For the CDR3, the DNA is TGTGCCAGCAGCAAGGACAGGGGACACGAGCAGTACTTC.

This clonotype was counted once. The rearrangement uses TRBV20-1 and TRBJ1-2; TRBD1 matches at 9 bases. Germline-derived CDR1 and CDR2 are DFQATT and SNEGSKA (reference sequence). The length of the CDR3 is 14 residues. The trim removed 2 bases at V and 6 bases at J, leaving 7 bases unmatched. CDR3 amino acids: CSARKTGGLNGYTF. The CDR3 DNA reads as TGCAGTGCTAGAAAGACAGGGGGACTCAATGGCTACACCTTC.

The rearrangement uses TRBV7-2 and TRBJ1-1; D remains ambiguous. From germline, CDR1 is SGHTA and CDR2 FQGNSA. The V gene lost 1 base and the J gene lost 4 bases, with 16 bases spanning the gap. The CDR3 is 16 amino acids. CDR3 in DNA: TGTGCCAGCAGCTTAGTGAGCCCGGGCCTGGGCACTGAAGCTTTCTTT. Translating it yields CASSLVSPGLGTEAFF.

The chain carries TRBV7-9 and TRBJ1-3; D unclear. Germline loops: CDR1 SEHNR, CDR2 FQNEAQ (reference sequence). This CDR3 comprises 15 residues. Trimming pared 5 bases from V and 0 bases from J, leaving 11 bases between. This CDR3 reads CASSQSEFSGNTIYF. The CDR3 DNA sequence: TGTGCCAGCAGCCAGTCGGAGTTCTCTGGAAACACCATATATTTT. The complete variable domain, with remaining parts taken from reference TRBV7-9 and TRBJ1-3, reads DTGVSQNPRHKITKRGQNVTFRCDPISEHNRLYWYRQTLGQGPEFLTYFQNEAQLEKSRLLSDRFSAERPKGSFSTLEIQRTEQGDSAMYLCASSQSEFSGNTIYFGEGSWLTVV.

This clonotype showed up many times. This CDR3 is CATSSGTANEKLFF. The CDR3 bases are TGTGCCACCAGCTCTGGGACAGCTAATGAAAAACTGTTTTTT. The chain couples TRBV15 to TRBJ1-4; TRBD1 matches at 7 bases. Germline CDR1 reads LNHNV; CDR2 reads YYDKDF (reference sequence). The CDR3 runs 14 residues. Trimming at V came to 5 bases and at J to 3 bases, leaving 3 bases not matched to a gene.

This clonotype was seen a few times. The chain joins TRBV7-2 to TRBJ2-7; 7 bases map to TRBD2. Germline CDR1 is SGHTA and CDR2 is FQGNSA. CDR3 length equals 15 residues. Trimming took 0 bases from V and 3 from J; bases not matched to a gene: 5. CDR3 amino acids: CASSLADGGNYEQYF. CDR3 DNA: TGTGCCAGCAGCTTAGCGGACGGGGGGAACTACGAGCAGTACTTC.

J is TRBJ2-7 and V is TRBV2, with no clear D. The CDR3 extends over 12 amino acids. Germline V gives CDR1 SNHLY, CDR2 FYNNEI. V dropped 6 bases and J dropped 4 bases, with 10 bases sitting between them. The CDR3 nucleotides are TGTGCCAGCAGAACAGTGGGTTACGAGCAGTACTTC. Translation: CASRTVGYEQYF.

This clonotype was seen ten or more times. V is TRBV7-2 and J is TRBJ1-6; D not certain. V was pared by 0 bases and J by 9 bases, with 6 bases between. There are 13 residues in the CDR3. Looked up from germline, CDR1 is SGHTA and CDR2 is FQGNSA. DNA of the CDR3: TGTGCCAGCAGCTTAGCAGGGAGTTCACCCCTCCACTTT. It translates to CASSLAGSSPLHF.

Concerning this clonotype itself: A clone one base away is much larger, so this may be a read error. The chain has TRBV7-3 and TRBJ1-1, with 9 bases identical to TRBD1. Per germline, CDR1 SGHTA and CDR2 FQGTGA. The CDR3 has 14 residues. CDR3 in DNA: TGTGCCGGCAGCCTAGGGACAGGGTGGACTGAAGCTTTCTTT. This sequence encodes CAGSLGTGWTEAFF.

This chain uses TRBV2 with TRBJ1-2, with 7 bases matching TRBD1. With 5 bases clipped from V and 4 bases from J, the junction kept 19 bases outside the gene matches. CDR1 is SNHLY, CDR2 FYNNEI, per germline. This CDR3 spans 18 amino acids. The CDR3 coding sequence is TGTGCCAGCAGTCCCACATCCTTTGACAGGGTGGGAGGCTATGGCTACACCTTC. Its translation is CASSPTSFDRVGGYGYTF.